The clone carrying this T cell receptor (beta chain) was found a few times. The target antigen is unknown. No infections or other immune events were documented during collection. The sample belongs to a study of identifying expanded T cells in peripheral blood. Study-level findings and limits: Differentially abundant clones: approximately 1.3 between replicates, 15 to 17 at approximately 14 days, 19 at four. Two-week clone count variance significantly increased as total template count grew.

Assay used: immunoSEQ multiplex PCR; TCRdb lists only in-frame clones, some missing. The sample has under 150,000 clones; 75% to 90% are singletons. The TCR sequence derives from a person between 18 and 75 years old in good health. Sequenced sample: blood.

CDR3 nucleotide sequence: TGTGCCAGCAGCTTAGGCTTCTTCAGGGCTGAAGCTTTCTTT. Encoded protein: CASSLGFFRAEAFF. The chain is built from TRBV13 and TRBJ1-1; TRBD1 is a possible D gene (5 bases). Germline-derived CDR1 and CDR2 are PRHDT and FYEKMQ (reference sequence). Trimming removed 0 bases from V and 6 bases from J, with 11 bases in between. This CDR3 has 14 amino acids. Looking up the rest from reference TRBV13 and TRBJ1-1 gives the full variable domain: AAGVIQSPRHLIKEKRETATLKCYPIPRHDTVYWYQQGPGQDPQFLISFYEKMQSDKGSIPDRFSAQQFSDYHSELNMSSLELGDSALYFCASSLGFFRAEAFFGQGTRLTVV.